What follows are 8 T cell receptor beta chains derived from one specimen sequenced in a study of blood T cell repertoires in COVID-19. Method: immunoSEQ multiplex PCR; TCRdb's copy keeps in-frame clones and lacks some. The sample gives about 190,000 clones, around 85% of which show up once; roughly 3.2% is in the top ten. Sequencing was done on a sample of PBMCs or T cells enriched from blood (not recorded which). All receptors come from a woman in her twenties or thirties who had recovered from COVID-19.

The chain recombines TRBV2 with TRBJ1-5, with 7 nucleotides matching TRBD1. The CDR3 is 15 residues long. V was clipped by 3 bases and J by 3 bases; unmatched bases: 5. Germline V CDR1 and CDR2: SNHLY, FYNNEI. The CDR3 loop reads CASSETGTFNQPQHF. For the CDR3, the DNA is TGTGCCAGCAGTGAGACAGGGACTTTCAATCAGCCCCAGCATTTT.

This clone was found once. The CDR3, as DNA: TGTGCCAGCAGCCGGGGCCGGGGGTGGAATGAAGCTTTCTTT. Protein product: CASSRGRGWNEAFF. This sequence joins TRBV11-3 and TRBJ1-1; a weak D match, TRBD1 (5 bases). In germline, CDR1 is SGHNT, CDR2 YENEEA. V was pared by 5 bases and J by 7 bases, with 17 bases between. CDR3 length equals 14 residues.

In this sample, this clone turned up a few times. The rearrangement links TRBV2 to TRBJ2-1, with D possibly matching TRBD2 (6 bases). The germline gives CDR1 SNHLY, CDR2 FYNNEI. The V end lost 1 base, the J end lost 9 bases, and 16 bases lay between the germline ends. This CDR3 region has 15 residues. DNA of the CDR3: TGTGCCAGCAGTGAAGTGGCGGGACCCTTCGGTGAGCAGTTCTTC. Its translation: CASSEVAGPFGEQFF.

This chain links TRBV28 with TRBJ2-5; 9 bases are a match to TRBD1. J lost 3 bases, V lost 7 bases, and 6 bases had no gene match. From germline, CDR1 is MDHEN and CDR2 SYDVKM. The CDR3 length is 14 residues. The chain's CDR3 is CASTVRDREETQYF. The CDR3 DNA reads TGTGCCAGCACTGTCCGGGACAGGGAAGAGACCCAGTACTTC. Drawing the rest from reference TRBV28 and TRBJ2-5, the complete variable domain is DVKVTQSSRYLVKRTGEKVFLECVQDMDHENMFWYRQDPGLGLRLIYFSYDVKMKEKGDIPEGYSVSREKKERFSLILESASTNQTSMYLCASTVRDREETQYFGPGTRLLVL.

This rearrangement joins TRBV28 to TRBJ1-5; TRBD1 is a possible D gene (6 bases). CDR1 MDHEN and CDR2 SYDVKM come from the germline V gene. V was pared by 6 bases and J by 2 bases, with 26 bases between. The CDR3 has 19 amino acids. The CDR3 reads CASSPPGGRGISGNQPQHF. CDR3 nucleotides: TGTGCCAGCAGCCCCCCCGGGGGGCGCGGTATCTCGGGCAATCAGCCCCAGCATTTT.

V and J are TRBV10-3 and TRBJ2-2; 8 bases line up with TRBD1. The CDR3 is 15 residues long. The trim removed 6 bases at V and 1 base at J, leaving 4 bases unmatched. Per the germline V gene, CDR1 is ENHRY and CDR2 is SYGVKD. CDR3 sequence reads: CAIRGTGKNTGELFF. CDR3 DNA: TGTGCCATCAGGGGGACAGGCAAGAACACCGGGGAGCTGTTTTTT.

The chain carries TRBV19 and TRBJ1-4, with a possible D match to TRBD1 (5 bases). Germline V gives CDR1 LNHDA, CDR2 SQIVND (reference sequence). Trimming removed 10 bases at V and 4 bases at J, with 19 bases between. This CDR3 has 15 amino acids. DNA for the CDR3: TGTGCCACCCGAGCCTGGAGCAGGGATAATGAAAAACTGTTTTTT. Its translation is CATRAWSRDNEKLFF.

The V call is TRBV18, the J call TRBJ2-5, with TRBD1 as a possible D gene (5 bases). The CDR3 is 13 residues long. V was trimmed by 1 base and J by 5 bases, leaving 8 bases between them. Germline V gene lookup returns CDR1 KGHSH and CDR2 LQKENI. Here the CDR3 DNA reads TGTGCCAGCTCACCACTAGGGGCCGAGACCCAGTACTTC. Amino acid sequence: CASSPLGAETQYF.